These 20 T cell receptor beta chains share one sample of origin, sequenced in a study of blood T cell repertoires in COVID-19. Data came from immunoSEQ multiplex PCR; TCRdb stores just in-frame clones and leaves some out. Among 210,000 or so clones, 85% to 90% were seen once, and the ten largest hold around 1.5%. The material sequenced was peripheral blood. The receptors stem from a man aged 18 to 30 with active or convalescent COVID-19.

The chain is built from TRBV3-1 (or the pseudogene TRBV3-2) and TRBJ2-5; 7 positions match TRBD2. Germline V gene lookup returns CDR1 LGHDT and CDR2 YNNKEL (reference sequence). This CDR3 spans 14 amino acids. Trimming took 7 bases from V and 7 from J; bases not matched to a gene: 12. The CDR3, as DNA: TGTGCCAGCACCCCAGCGGGACCGATGGCGACCCAGTACTTC. Translation gives CASTPAGPMATQYF.

The J gene is TRBJ1-6, the V gene TRBV28, with a weak D call TRBD1 (5 bases). V was pared by 6 bases and J by 9 bases, with 15 bases between. This CDR3 region has 14 residues. CDR1 and CDR2 (germline): MDHEN, SYDVKM. In DNA, the CDR3 is TGTGCCAGCAGCGGGGGGAGGAGGAGTTCACCCCTCCACTTT. Translated, it gives CASSGGRRSSPLHF.

This chain joins TRBV7-6 and TRBJ2-7; D call uncertain. The CDR3 loop spans 12 amino acids. Trimming cost V 4 bases and J 0 bases, with 4 bases left between them. Germline CDR1 and CDR2: SGHVS and FNYEAQ. The CDR3 DNA reads as TGTGCCAGCAGCTCCAACTCCTACGAGCAGTACTTC. It is translated as CASSSNSYEQYF.

This clone was seen repeatedly, ten times or more. The V call is TRBV11-2, the J call TRBJ1-2; D is possibly TRBD1 (5 bases). This CDR3 spans 15 amino acids. Per the germline V gene, CDR1 is SGHAT and CDR2 is FQNNGV. V was trimmed by 0 bases and J by 4 bases, leaving 12 bases between them. The CDR3 DNA reads as TGTGCCAGCAGCTTAGATAGTCGGGGGACCTATGGCTACACCTTC. The encoded protein is CASSLDSRGTYGYTF.

J is TRBJ1-2 and V is TRBV12-3 or TRBV12-4; D is uncertain. With 4 bases removed from V and 8 bases from J, the gap between germline ends came to 14 bases. The CDR3 has 13 residues. CDR3 nucleotides: TGTGCCAGCAGTTCCGGTCGGGTCGTGGGCTACACCTTC. It yields the protein CASSSGRVVGYTF.

This clone has a single count. This chain connects TRBV7-8 to TRBJ2-3; D is ambiguous. Trimming shortened V by 1 base and J by 4 bases, and 9 bases separated the two germline ends. This CDR3 is built from 14 residues. Per the germline V gene, CDR1 is SGHVS and CDR2 is FQNEAQ. The CDR3 coding sequence is TGTGCCAGCAGCTTAGTTGCCTCGGCAGATACGCAGTATTTT. It is translated as CASSLVASADTQYF.

The chain recombines TRBV6-2 or TRBV6-3 with TRBJ2-1; D is unresolved. Between the trimmed V and J ends, which lost 2 bases and 8 bases, there was a span of 13 bases. The CDR3 runs to 14 residues. Germline CDR1 and CDR2: MNHEY and SVGEGT. Written as DNA, the CDR3 is TGTGCCAGCAGTTACCTTGATCAATCGGATGAGCAGTTCTTC. Its protein is CASSYLDQSDEQFF.

The chain's CDR3 is CAWTRSSYEQYF. The CDR3 nucleotides read TGTGCCTGGACAAGGAGCTCCTACGAGCAGTACTTC. The chain links TRBV30 to TRBJ2-7, with unresolved D. V lost 4 bases and J 0 bases, leaving 7 bases between the germline ends. This CDR3 region has 12 residues. The V gene's germline CDR1 is GTSNPN and CDR2 SVGIG (reference sequence).

The rearrangement joins TRBV6-2 or TRBV6-3 to TRBJ2-5; the D gene is possibly TRBD2 (6 bases). The CDR3 runs to 17 residues. Germline CDR1 and CDR2: MNHEY and SVGEGT. V was shortened by 0 bases and J by 0 bases, with 14 bases between the two germline ends. The DNA of the CDR3 is TGTGCCAGCAGTTACTCGATTGCTAGCGAATACCAAGAGACCCAGTACTTC. It specifies CASSYSIASEYQETQYF.

V gene TRBV9 combines with J gene TRBJ2-3; 8 bases align to TRBD1. Per the germline V gene, CDR1 is SGDLS and CDR2 is YYNGEE. V dropped 2 bases and J dropped 3; count of bases not matched to a gene: 8. The CDR3 contains 16 residues. CDR3 in amino acids: CASSVTGGAKTDTQYF. The DNA of the CDR3 is TGTGCCAGCAGCGTCACAGGGGGAGCCAAGACAGATACGCAGTATTTT.

The chain recombines TRBV6-5 with TRBJ2-7, with D possibly being TRBD1 (5 bases). Trimming took off 7 bases at V and 3 bases at J, with 16 bases between the two ends. CDR1 MNHEY and CDR2 SVGAGI come from the germline V gene. The CDR3 spans 14 residues. The chain's CDR3 is CASIPRSGFYEQYF. CDR3 nucleotide sequence: TGTGCCAGCATCCCCCGATCAGGGTTCTACGAGCAGTACTTC.

This sequence joins TRBV29-1 and TRBJ2-7, with D perhaps matching TRBD1 (6 bases). This CDR3 comprises 12 residues. Germline CDR1 reads SQVTM; CDR2 reads ANQGSEA. The ends were cut back, 6 bases at V and 1 base at J, with 10 bases in the middle. The CDR3: CSVGQASYEQYF. The CDR3 nucleotides are TGCAGCGTGGGACAAGCTTCCTACGAGCAGTACTTC.

The chain employs TRBV5-4 and TRBJ1-3; D call uncertain. This CDR3 is 14 amino acids long. The ends were cut back, 0 bases at V and 0 bases at J, with 4 bases in the middle. Germline V gene lookup returns CDR1 SGHNT and CDR2 YYREEE (reference sequence). As DNA, the CDR3 is TGTGCCAGCAGCTTGGACAGCTCTGGAAACACCATATATTTT. Residues: CASSLDSSGNTIYF.

V gene TRBV4-1 combines with J gene TRBJ2-2; D not resolved. V gave up 3 bases and J gave up 5 bases, with 10 bases separating them. The CDR3 is 14 amino acids. CDR1 MGHRA and CDR2 YSYEKL come from the germline V gene. Here the CDR3 DNA reads TGCGCCAGCAGCCAGGCACACCAGACCGGGGAGCTGTTTTTT. This sequence encodes CASSQAHQTGELFF.

Turning to this clone: The same CDR3 arises from other DNA sequences in this sample as well. The CDR3 region is CASSLGQGNQPQHF. The CDR3 nucleotides are TGTGCCAGCAGCTTAGGACAGGGAAATCAGCCCCAGCATTTT. The genes are TRBV7-9 and TRBJ1-5, with 7 bases aligning to TRBD1. CDR3 size: 14 residues. Germline V gene data show CDR1 as SEHNR and CDR2 as FQNEAQ (reference sequence). The trim removed 1 base at V and 4 bases at J, leaving 1 base unmatched.

This chain joins TRBV4-2 and TRBJ2-1; possible D gene TRBD2, 5 bases. The CDR3 loop spans 14 amino acids. Trimming removed 3 bases from V and 6 bases from J, with 12 bases in between. The germline gives CDR1 LGHNA, CDR2 YNFKEQ. CDR3 protein: CASSQPELGNEQFF. The CDR3 nucleotides read TGTGCCAGCAGCCAGCCAGAACTAGGCAATGAGCAGTTCTTC.

The V call is TRBV28, the J call TRBJ2-1, with D tentatively TRBD2 (6 bases). CDR1 is MDHEN, CDR2 SYDVKM, per germline. The ends were cut back, 3 bases at V and 0 bases at J, with 12 bases in the middle. The CDR3 consists of 16 residues. This CDR3 is CASSFAGSPSYNEQFF. In DNA, the CDR3 is TGTGCCAGCAGTTTTGCGGGATCCCCCTCCTACAATGAGCAGTTCTTC.

The gene calls are TRBV11-2 and TRBJ1-1; 10 nucleotides agree with TRBD1. This CDR3 contains 15 residues. The V gene end was trimmed by 1 base and the J gene end by 10 bases; junction bases not matched to a gene: 9. Germline CDR1 and CDR2: SGHAT and FQNNGV. As DNA, the CDR3 is TGTGCCAGCAGCTTAGTAGGGACAGGGGTCCTCAGAGCTTTCTTT. Translation gives CASSLVGTGVLRAFF.

This chain uses TRBV27 with TRBJ1-5; 9 bases are shared with TRBD1. CDR1 and CDR2 (germline): MNHEY, SMNVEV (reference sequence). V dropped 5 bases and J dropped 0; count of bases not matched to a gene: 8. The CDR3 has 17 residues. The CDR3 loop reads CASSPWTGVSSNQPQHF. Here the CDR3 DNA reads TGTGCCAGCAGTCCCTGGACAGGGGTGAGTAGCAATCAGCCCCAGCATTTT.

This clone is classed as medium-sized. The rearrangement links TRBV27 to TRBJ1-2, with a possible D match to TRBD1 (5 bases). Germline V gene data show CDR1 as MNHEY and CDR2 as SMNVEV (reference sequence). This CDR3 has 13 amino acids. V lost 4 bases and J lost 2, with 8 bases in between. This chain's CDR3 is CASSSEGNYGYTF. CDR3 bases: TGTGCCAGCAGTTCGGAGGGGAACTATGGCTACACCTTC.